Shown below are 22 T cell receptor beta chains from a single sample sequenced in a study of shared clonotypes between healthy human individuals. The data were produced by immunoSEQ multiplex PCR, yet TCRdb's version contains in-frame clones alone and is incomplete. The sample lists approximately 1,500,000 clones, 98% seen once, with around 0.45% in the top ten. The sequencing sample was made of naive CD4+ T cells sorted from blood. Subset denoted: CD45RA+ positively selected. These receptors were collected from a man in his thirties or forties in good health.

The rearrangement uses TRBV9 and TRBJ2-3; TRBD2 aligns across 7 bases. CDR3 length: 17 residues. Germline CDR1 reads SGDLS; CDR2 reads YYNGEE. V dropped 3 bases and J dropped 1; count of bases not matched to a gene: 11. The CDR3 DNA follows: TGTGCCAGCAGCGCCCCCTCGCGGGGGAGCGGCACAGATACGCAGTATTTT. Its protein is CASSAPSRGSGTDTQYF.

This chain connects TRBV28 to TRBJ2-1; 8 bases agree with TRBD1. Germline V gives CDR1 MDHEN, CDR2 SYDVKM. CDR3 size: 15 residues. J gave up 6 bases and V 5 bases, and 9 bases lay outside the gene matches. CDR3 DNA sequence: TGTGCCAGCAGTAGGACGGGGACAGGCAGCAATGAGCAGTTCTTC. Protein sequence: CASSRTGTGSNEQFF.

This chain connects TRBV6-1 to TRBJ1-2, with a weak D call TRBD1 (5 bases). V was trimmed by 2 bases and J by 8 bases, leaving 15 bases between them. CDR3 length equals 14 residues. The germline CDR1 and CDR2 sequences are MNHNS and SASEGT. The CDR3 DNA reads TGTGCCAGCAGTGAATCTGGGGGTTTGTGGGGCTACACCTTC. It yields the protein CASSESGGLWGYTF.

The gene calls are TRBV19 and TRBJ2-6, with TRBD2 identical over 10 bases. CDR1 and CDR2 from the germline V gene are LNHDA and SQIVND (reference sequence). The CDR3 has 19 residues. Losses at the gene ends were 7 bases for V and 0 bases for J; bases not matched to a gene: 12. The CDR3 nucleotides read TGTGCCAGTAAAATGGGAGGGACTAGCGCCTTCTCTGGGGCCAACGTCCTGACTTTC. It translates to CASKMGGTSAFSGANVLTF.

This chain links TRBV5-1 with TRBJ2-7; 10 nucleotides match TRBD1. The V and J ends lost 4 bases and 6 bases, in that order; junction bases with no gene match: 13. Germline V gives CDR1 SGHRS, CDR2 YFSETQ. The CDR3 totals 16 residues. The CDR3 is CASSPTLDRGRGEQYF. The CDR3 nucleotides read TGCGCCAGCAGCCCGACCCTCGACAGGGGGCGAGGCGAGCAGTACTTC.

The rearrangement links TRBV5-1 to TRBJ1-1; maybe TRBD1 (6 bases). V lost 4 bases and J lost 5, with 18 bases in between. The CDR3 has 15 residues. Per the germline V gene, CDR1 is SGHRS and CDR2 is YFSETQ. CDR3 nucleotides: TGCGCCAGCAGCGGATTGACAGGACGTGTTACTGAAGCTTTCTTT. As protein: CASSGLTGRVTEAFF. Full variable domain (missing parts from reference TRBV5-1 and TRBJ1-1): KAGVTQTPRYLIKTRGQQVTLSCSPISGHRSVSWYQQTPGQGLQFLFEYFSETQRNKGNFPGRFSGRQFSNSRSEMNVSTLELGDSALYLCASSGLTGRVTEAFFGQGTRLTVV.

This clone has just one count. The rearrangement joins TRBV11-3 to TRBJ2-1; 7 nucleotides align to TRBD2. Trimming took 4 bases from V and 1 from J; bases not matched to a gene: 7. This CDR3 is 16 amino acids long. Germline V gene data show CDR1 as SGHNT and CDR2 as YENEEA. DNA of the CDR3: TGTGCCAGCAGCTCCCGACTAGCAGAATCCTACAATGAGCAGTTCTTC. Protein sequence: CASSSRLAESYNEQFF.

V gene TRBV4-3 combines with J gene TRBJ2-7, with D tentatively TRBD1 (5 bases). The CDR3 is 16 residues long. Germline V lookup: CDR1 LGHNA, CDR2 YSLEER. V was trimmed by 0 bases and J by 1 base, leaving 13 bases between them. For the CDR3, the DNA is TGCGCCAGCAGCCAAGATACGGTACCAGGGTCCTACGAGCAGTACTTC. Translation gives CASSQDTVPGSYEQYF.

Remarks on this clone: Its ends do not fully match the called genes, so a read error is possible. The chain is built from TRBV7-9 and TRBJ1-3; 7 nucleotides match TRBD1. CDR3 length equals 16 residues. Germline V lookup: CDR1 SEHNR, CDR2 FQNEAQ (reference sequence). CDR3 DNA sequence: TGTGCCACCAGCCCGCGGCGGGACAGCTCTGGAAACACCATATATTTT. The encoded protein is CATSPRRDSSGNTIYF.

This rearrangement joins TRBV6-1 to TRBJ2-1; 7 bases fit TRBD2. J gave up 8 bases and V 2 bases, and 24 bases lay outside the gene matches. The germline V gene has CDR1 MNHNS and CDR2 SASEGT. The CDR3 covers 20 residues. For the CDR3, the DNA is TGTGCCAGCAGTGAAAGAGGGCTAGCGGAACCTCTCCTCCAAGGCGATGAGCAGTTCTTC. Amino acids: CASSERGLAEPLLQGDEQFF.

The chain combines TRBV11-3 with TRBJ2-2, with D possibly TRBD2 on 6 matching bases. Trimming took 3 bases from V and 4 from J, leaving 9 bases between them. This CDR3 is built from 14 residues. The germline V gene encodes CDR1 SGHNT and CDR2 YENEEA. Written as DNA, the CDR3 is TGTGCCAGCAGCTTGGAGGGCCCCACCGGGGAGCTGTTTTTT. Encoded protein: CASSLEGPTGELFF.

This CDR3 is CASSWRTGGAETQYF. In DNA form, the CDR3 reads TGCGCCAGCAGCTGGAGGACAGGGGGCGCAGAGACCCAGTACTTC. The V call is TRBV5-1, the J call TRBJ2-5, with 11 nucleotides matching TRBD1. Germline lookup yields CDR1 SGHRS and CDR2 YFSETQ. This CDR3 is built from 15 residues. Germline trimming cut 3 bases from V and 4 bases from J; bases unmatched to any gene: 5.

Remarks on this clone: The sample holds other DNA sequences that translate to the same CDR3. V and J are TRBV2 and TRBJ2-5; a weak D match, TRBD1 (5 bases). The CDR3 covers 13 residues. Trimming took 1 base from V and 5 from J, leaving 8 bases between them. In germline, CDR1 is SNHLY, CDR2 FYNNEI. The CDR3 DNA follows: TGTGCCAGCAGTGAAGGGGGCTGGGAGACCCAGTACTTC. Protein: CASSEGGWETQYF.

The chain uses TRBV10-2 and TRBJ2-7; D is perhaps TRBD1 or TRBD2 (5 bases each). CDR1 is WSHSY and CDR2 is SAAADI in the germline V gene. The CDR3 runs to 13 residues. V was clipped by 0 bases and J by 2 bases, with 5 bases between them. The CDR3 sequence: CASSESGAYEQYF. The CDR3 DNA reads as TGCGCCAGCAGTGAGTCGGGGGCCTACGAGCAGTACTTC.

The gene calls are TRBV19 and TRBJ1-4; no clear D gene. The V and J ends lost 9 bases and 3 bases respectively, with 14 bases between them. The CDR3 spans 14 residues. From germline, CDR1 is LNHDA and CDR2 SQIVND (reference sequence). The CDR3 nucleotides are TGTGCCAGCAAAAACTATAGACCTAATGAAAAACTGTTTTTT. This codes for CASKNYRPNEKLFF.

This chain joins TRBV9 and TRBJ1-4; D possibly corresponds to TRBD1 (5 bases). V lost 3 bases to trimming and J lost 8 bases, with 17 bases between them. The germline V gene has CDR1 SGDLS and CDR2 YYNGEE. This CDR3 comprises 15 residues. The CDR3 spells CASSAPGKGVEKLFF. CDR3 DNA: TGTGCCAGCAGCGCGCCGGGGAAAGGGGTCGAAAAACTGTTTTTT.

This clone was seen a single time. The rearrangement uses TRBV7-2 and TRBJ2-1; TRBD2 matches 11 bases. Losses at the gene ends were 5 bases for V and 5 bases for J; bases not matched to a gene: 11. The CDR3 spans 17 residues. Germline assignment: CDR1 SGHTA and CDR2 FQGNSA. CDR3 sequence reads: CASSHYPLAGGNNEQFF. The CDR3 DNA follows: TGTGCCAGCAGCCACTATCCATTAGCGGGAGGGAACAATGAGCAGTTCTTC.

Comments on this clone: This sample also contains other DNA sequences that code for the same CDR3. This chain uses TRBV29-1 with TRBJ2-5; D is tentatively TRBD1 or TRBD2 (6 bases each). V was clipped by 6 bases and J by 4 bases, with 12 bases between them. This CDR3 comprises 12 residues. Germline lookup yields CDR1 SQVTM and CDR2 ANQGSEA. This CDR3 reads CSVFGGGETQYF. The CDR3 DNA reads TGCAGCGTATTCGGGGGCGGAGAGACCCAGTACTTC.

The chain is built from TRBV2 and TRBJ2-7; 8 bases map to TRBD1. The CDR3 sequence is 14 residues long. CDR1 and CDR2 (germline): SNHLY, FYNNEI. V was pared by 6 bases and J by 7 bases, with 11 bases of the junction left unmatched. This CDR3 reads CASRAVQGAEEQYF. Written as DNA, the CDR3 is TGTGCCAGCAGAGCAGTGCAGGGGGCGGAGGAGCAGTACTTC.

The rearrangement links TRBV6-6 to TRBJ2-7; D ambiguous. The CDR3 is 14 residues long. Germline values: CDR1 MNHNY, CDR2 SVGAGI (reference sequence). V dropped 0 bases and J dropped 1 base, with 7 bases sitting between them. As DNA, the CDR3 is TGTGCCAGCAGTTACTCGGGTGAGTCCTACGAGCAGTACTTC. Its translation: CASSYSGESYEQYF.

The rearrangement uses TRBV30 and TRBJ2-7; D perhaps matches TRBD1 (5 bases). CDR1 and CDR2 (germline): GTSNPN, SVGIG (reference sequence). Trimming stripped 6 bases from V and 5 bases from J, with 17 bases between. The CDR3 runs 13 residues. CDR3 nucleotide sequence: TGTGCCTGCCAAACCAGGGTTCTGGACGAGCAGTACTTC. Protein product: CACQTRVLDEQYF.

V and J are TRBV7-3 and TRBJ2-2; TRBD2 matches 7 bases. The CDR3 length is 17 residues. Germline V gene lookup returns CDR1 SGHTA and CDR2 FQGTGA. Losses at the gene ends were 0 bases for V and 4 bases for J; bases not matched to a gene: 8. This chain's CDR3 is CASSLTSGLAVTGELFF. The CDR3 coding sequence is TGTGCCAGCAGCTTAACCTCCGGGCTAGCGGTCACCGGGGAGCTGTTTTTT.